The 14 T cell receptor beta chains reported below all come from one sample, sequenced in a study of response to subunit inactivated influenza vaccine. TCRdb re-derived calls from the RT-PCR reads in MiXCR, one entry per CDR3 protein. The sample has hundreds of thousands of distinct CDR3 sequences, roughly 23% seen once. The source was CD4+ T cells sorted from PBMCs, collected 4 to 6 days after vaccination. The receptors were gathered from a man aged 45-60 years who received an inactivated influenza vaccine.

The rearrangement uses TRBV6-1 and TRBJ2-1, with 9 bases lining up with TRBD2. Germline values: CDR1 MNHNS, CDR2 SASEGT. The CDR3 contains 14 residues. The junction had 10 bases not matched to a gene; V was cut back by 6 bases and J by 10 bases. CDR3 in amino acids: CASSAGTSRREQFF. The CDR3 coding sequence is TGTGCCAGCAGCGCCGGGACTAGCAGGCGAGAGCAGTTCTTC.

The CDR3 spells CASSTHYAPRGYLSYEQYF. The CDR3, as DNA: TGTGCCAGCAGCACCCATTACGCTCCTCGAGGCTACCTCTCCTACGAGCAGTACTTC. The chain couples TRBV28 to TRBJ2-7; D is ambiguous. The CDR3 runs 19 residues. CDR1 is MDHEN, CDR2 SYDVKM, per germline. The V gene lost 6 bases and the J gene lost 0 bases, with 27 bases spanning the gap.

The chain carries TRBV5-1 and TRBJ2-1, with 8 bases aligning to TRBD2. This CDR3 is built from 14 residues. Looked up from germline, CDR1 is SGHRS and CDR2 is YFSETQ. V lost 4 bases, J lost 12 bases, and 12 bases stayed unmatched. For the CDR3, the DNA is TGCGCCAGCAGCAGAACAATAGCGGGGATTAGGCAGTTCTTC. It codes for CASSRTIAGIRQFF.

This chain joins TRBV10-2 and TRBJ2-1; 7 nucleotides agree with TRBD2. The CDR3 loop spans 16 amino acids. V was clipped by 6 bases and J by 5 bases; unmatched bases: 13. Germline CDR1 and CDR2: WSHSY and SAAADI. CDR3: CASRGWRGFFDNEQFF. CDR3 DNA sequence: TGCGCCAGCAGGGGGTGGCGGGGGTTTTTTGACAATGAGCAGTTCTTC.

The chain uses TRBV4-2 and TRBJ2-1; TRBD1 matches at 7 bases. The length of the CDR3 is 13 residues. Germline loops: CDR1 LGHNA, CDR2 YNFKEQ. Trimming took 3 bases from V and 9 from J; bases not matched to a gene: 5. In DNA, the CDR3 is TGTGCCAGCAGCCACCACAGGGGTAGTGAGCAGTTCTTC. Amino acids: CASSHHRGSEQFF.

The CDR3 DNA reads as TGCGCCAGCAGTGAAGAGGGGGCCTATGGCTACACCTTC. Translated: CASSEEGAYGYTF. This chain links TRBV10-1 with TRBJ1-2; 7 bases line up with TRBD1. V lost 3 bases, J lost 4 bases, and 2 bases stayed unmatched. CDR1 and CDR2 (germline): WNHNN, SYGVQD (reference sequence). The CDR3 is 13 amino acids.

The J gene is TRBJ2-7, the V gene TRBV4-2; no firm D call. Germline CDR1 LGHNA, CDR2 YNFKEQ. V was clipped by 0 bases and J by 2 bases, with 11 bases between them. The CDR3 is 15 amino acids. CDR3 nucleotides: TGTGCCAGCAGCCAAGATGCAGGAATTACCTACGAGCAGTACTTC. This translates into CASSQDAGITYEQYF.

Only a few counts were recorded for this clonotype. The rearrangement links TRBV3-1 to TRBJ2-1, with D maybe TRBD2 (6 bases). CDR3 length: 13 amino acids. V was clipped by 2 bases and J by 7 bases, with 9 bases between them. Germline CDR1 and CDR2: LGHDT and YNNKEL (reference sequence). The CDR3 protein is CASSQKRGNEQFF. Here the CDR3 DNA reads TGTGCCAGCAGCCAAAAACGGGGGAATGAGCAGTTCTTC.

Concerning this clonotype: Since a much larger clone is just one base distant, this may be a read error. The chain joins TRBV5-1 to TRBJ1-5; TRBD1 matches 9 bases. CDR3 length: 14 amino acids. Germline lookup yields CDR1 SGHRS and CDR2 YFSETQ. J was trimmed by 7 bases and V by 8 bases; bases with no gene match: 10. The CDR3 coding sequence is TGCGCCAGAAGCGCGGACAGGGGAGGGCAGCCCCAGCATTTT. The encoded protein is CARSADRGGQPQHF.

The CDR3 coding sequence is TGTGCCAGCAGCCCGTGGGACACCCTCACAGATACGCAGTATTTT. Amino acids: CASSPWDTLTDTQYF. The J gene is TRBJ2-3, the V gene TRBV7-9; weak D call: TRBD1 (6 bases). The CDR3 is 15 amino acids. Germline loops: CDR1 SEHNR, CDR2 FQNEAQ (reference sequence). Trimming cost V 5 bases and J 2 bases, with 14 bases left between them.

The rearrangement joins TRBV5-1 to TRBJ2-7; TRBD1 matches at 8 bases. V lost 0 bases, J lost 3 bases, and 5 bases stayed unmatched. Germline lookup yields CDR1 SGHRS and CDR2 YFSETQ. The CDR3 is made up of 15 amino acids. CDR3: CASSLEARGLYEQYF. CDR3 DNA: TGCGCCAGCAGCTTGGAAGCCAGGGGGCTCTACGAGCAGTACTTC.

This clonotype showed up many times. The chain combines TRBV6-6 with TRBJ2-2; D tentatively fits TRBD1 or TRBD2 (5 bases each). Trimming removed 7 bases from V and 5 bases from J, with 11 bases in between. Germline assignment: CDR1 MNHNY and CDR2 SVGAGI (reference sequence). CDR3 length equals 13 residues. The CDR3 here is CASIRDGTGELFF. CDR3 DNA: TGTGCCAGCATCAGGGACGGTACCGGGGAGCTGTTTTTT.

The chain links TRBV14 to TRBJ1-1; perhaps TRBD1 as D (6 bases). The CDR3 length is 13 residues. CDR1 and CDR2 from the germline V gene are SGHDN and FVKESK. V was cut by 5 bases and J by 10 bases, with 17 bases left in between. CDR3 amino acids: CASSFLAGRGAFF. CDR3 sequence (DNA): TGTGCCAGCAGCTTCCTGGCGGGCAGGGGAGCTTTCTTT.

This clonotype has a handful of counts. V is TRBV29-1 and J is TRBJ2-7, with D possibly TRBD2 on 6 matching bases. V was cut by 1 base and J by 4 bases, with 14 bases left in between. Germline V gene lookup returns CDR1 SQVTM and CDR2 ANQGSEA. CDR3 length equals 14 residues. The CDR3 reads CSVEGLGGAYEQYF. The CDR3 DNA sequence: TGCAGCGTTGAAGGGTTGGGGGGTGCGTACGAGCAGTACTTC.